The clone carrying this T cell receptor beta chain showed up many times. No antigen is known for it. The limits of the CDR3 on the DNA are not certain, so only TCRdb's listed CDR3 is given. Libraries of TCR beta came from quantitative 5'-RACE with molecular barcodes. TCRdb re-derived calls from the 5' RACE reads in MiXCR, one entry per CDR3 protein. The sample comprises fewer than 650,000 distinct CDR3 sequences, 12% of which are singletons, and approximately 6.3% rests with the top ten. This record comes from a study of CD8 T cells in ankylosing spondylitis. Study-wide findings and caveats: Ankylosing spondylitis blood appeared to carry a characteristic TCR beta motif of several highly homologous variants.

The CDR3 contains 12 residues when both ends are counted. Germline values: CDR1 SGHDT, CDR2 YYEEEE. The J gene is TRBJ2-7, the V gene TRBV5-6; the DNA was not used to check the table's D call, TRBD1. The specimen sequenced was blood, either unsorted or a sorted T cell fraction (not recorded which). This sequence was found in a male donor with ankylosing spondylitis. CDR3 sequence reads: CASSFGTGSRYV.